One sample yielded the 31 T cell receptor beta chains listed below, sequenced in a study of T cell repertoires in cytomegalovirus infection. One entry per CDR3 protein results from TCRdb running MiXCR on the reads. The sample records around 450,000 distinct CDR3 sequences, about 11% being singletons. Sequenced material: PBMCs. The receptors were sampled from a human donor in good health (CMV status not recorded). Some clones in this sample may be carry-over from other donors' samples.

V is TRBV20-1 and J is TRBJ2-1; no reliable D call. Germline CDR1 and CDR2: DFQATT and SNEGSKA (reference sequence). Trimming took 3 bases from V and 5 from J, leaving 8 bases between them. The CDR3 sequence is 12 residues long. CDR3: CSARRSDNEQFF. In nucleotides, the CDR3 is TGCAGTGCTAGGAGGTCAGACAATGAGCAGTTCTTC.

A remark on this clonotype: This may be a read error: a much more frequent sequence differs by one nucleotide. The rearrangement links TRBV11-2 to TRBJ2-7; D remains ambiguous. The germline V gene encodes CDR1 SGHAT and CDR2 FQNNGV. The CDR3 sequence is 12 residues long. The CDR3: CASSHGFYELYF. DNA of the CDR3: TGTGCCAGCAGCCACGGGTTCTACGAGCTGTACTTC.

This clonotype was observed a handful of times. The J gene is TRBJ2-2, the V gene TRBV5-1, with 8 positions matching TRBD1. The CDR3 spans 14 residues. J gave up 5 bases and V 2 bases, and 2 bases lay outside the gene matches. Germline V gene lookup returns CDR1 SGHRS and CDR2 YFSETQ. CDR3 in amino acids: CASSFRQGTGELFF. The CDR3 DNA follows: TGCGCCAGCAGCTTCAGACAGGGGACCGGGGAGCTGTTTTTT.

This clonotype appeared a few times. Relative to the germline gene, one junction end is altered; a read error may explain this. This chain joins TRBV3-1 and TRBJ2-1, with D possibly matching TRBD1 (5 bases). This CDR3 comprises 15 residues. Germline V CDR1 and CDR2: LGHDT, YNNKEL (reference sequence). The DNA for the CDR3 is TGTGCCAGCAGCCAAGAAAATGTGCGACAGCCCCAACCCCTCTTC. Protein: CASSQENVRQPQPLF.

This clonotype showed up just a few times. The J gene is TRBJ2-1, the V gene TRBV7-3, with D tentatively TRBD2 (7 bases). Germline-derived CDR1 and CDR2 are SGHTA and FQGTGA. The V end lost 5 bases, the J end lost 1 base, and 18 bases lay between the germline ends. This CDR3 spans 17 amino acids. CDR3 DNA sequence: TGTGCCAGCAGCGTTAAGGGGGGGGGGGCATCCTACAATGAGCAGTTCTTC. Translated: CASSVKGGGASYNEQFF.

This sequence joins TRBV6-5 and TRBJ1-1, with a possible D match to TRBD1 (6 bases). V gave up 5 bases and J gave up 1 base, with 20 bases separating them. Germline lookup yields CDR1 MNHEY and CDR2 SVGAGI. The CDR3 has 17 amino acids. DNA of the CDR3: TGTGCCAGCAGTAATGTCGGGACACTAAACCAGAACACTGAAGCTTTCTTT. Amino acids: CASSNVGTLNQNTEAFF.

This clonotype has a handful of counts. This chain links TRBV5-6 with TRBJ1-1, with 7 bases matching TRBD1. Unmatched junction bases numbered 6, after V lost 4 bases and J lost 6 bases. The CDR3 has 13 amino acids. Germline V gene lookup returns CDR1 SGHDT and CDR2 YYEEEE. The CDR3: CASSIGTAAEAFF. Here the CDR3 DNA reads TGTGCCAGCAGCATAGGGACAGCGGCTGAAGCTTTCTTT. Full variable domain (remainder filled in from reference TRBV5-6 and TRBJ1-1): DAGVTQSPTHLIKTRGQQVTLRCSPKSGHDTVSWYQQALGQGPQFIFQYYEEEERQRGNFPDRFSGHQFPNYSSELNVNALLLGDSALYLCASSIGTAAEAFFGQGTRLTVV.

The J gene is TRBJ1-3, the V gene TRBV11-2, with 7 bases identical to TRBD1. Trimming cost V 6 bases and J 0 bases; bases outside gene matches: 5. The CDR3 sequence is 15 residues long. From germline, CDR1 is SGHAT and CDR2 FQNNGV. CDR3: CASSSGGSSGNTIYF. CDR3 nucleotide sequence: TGTGCCAGCAGTTCAGGGGGTAGCTCTGGAAACACCATATATTTT. The whole variable domain, remainder taken from reference TRBV11-2 and TRBJ1-3, is EAGVAQSPRYKIIEKRQSVAFWCNPISGHATLYWYQQILGQGPKLLIQFQNNGVVDDSQLPKDRFSAERLKGVDSTLKIQPAKLEDSAVYLCASSSGGSSGNTIYFGEGSWLTVV.

This clonotype has ten or more counts. V is TRBV27 and J is TRBJ2-2, with 7 bases lining up with TRBD2. This CDR3 has 17 amino acids. The J segment lost 0 bases and the V segment lost 7 bases, leaving 11 bases of the junction unmatched. The germline gives CDR1 MNHEY, CDR2 SMNVEV (reference sequence). As DNA, the CDR3 is TGTGCCAGCACCCAAGGTGTAGGACTAGCGAACACCGGGGAGCTGTTTTTT. It is translated as CASTQGVGLANTGELFF.

This clonotype was counted ten times or more. The chain couples TRBV10-2 to TRBJ2-1, with D possibly being TRBD2 (6 bases). The germline V gene has CDR1 WSHSY and CDR2 SAAADI. V was cut by 11 bases and J by 4 bases, with 18 bases left in between. The CDR3 loop spans 14 amino acids. The CDR3 DNA reads TGCGCCCCGGAGAAGGGAGGTAGTTACAATGAGCAGTTCTTC. It specifies CAPEKGGSYNEQFF.

This clonotype was counted many times. CDR3 nucleotides: TGTGCCAGCAGCCCCCCTGTAGCCAAAAACATTCAGTACTTC. This encodes CASSPPVAKNIQYF. The J gene is TRBJ2-4, the V gene TRBV12-3 or TRBV12-4; D not resolved. The length of the CDR3 is 14 residues. Trimming cost V 6 bases and J 0 bases, with 9 bases left between them.

This clonotype was counted many times. The rearrangement uses TRBV11-1 and TRBJ2-5; D gene ambiguous. The germline V gene encodes CDR1 SGHAT and CDR2 FQDESV (reference sequence). V was shortened by 3 bases and J by 4 bases, with 12 bases between the two germline ends. The CDR3 length is 14 residues. CDR3 protein: CASSFGSQAETQYF. The CDR3 DNA reads as TGTGCCAGCAGCTTCGGCAGTCAAGCAGAGACCCAGTACTTC.

This clonotype was recorded many times. This chain joins TRBV14 and TRBJ1-1; D remains unclear. Germline assignment: CDR1 SGHDN and CDR2 FVKESK. CDR3 length: 15 residues. The V and J ends lost 1 base and 0 bases respectively, with 9 bases between them. The DNA of the CDR3 is TGTGCCAGCAGCCAAGCCGGGATGATGAACACTGAAGCTTTCTTT. It yields the protein CASSQAGMMNTEAFF.

Only a few counts were recorded for this clonotype. The genes are TRBV29-1 and TRBJ2-7, with no clear D. The CDR3 loop spans 12 amino acids. The V end was cut by 4 bases, the J end by 0 bases, with 7 bases between. Germline CDR1 and CDR2: SQVTM and ANQGSEA. The CDR3 DNA follows: TGCAGCGTTGCTAAGAGCTCCTACGAGCAGTACTTC. Translated, it gives CSVAKSSYEQYF.

This clonotype was seen many times. At one end, the junction sequence differs from germline, possibly due to a read error. The V call is TRBV12-3 or TRBV12-4, the J call TRBJ2-3; no firm D call. The length of the CDR3 is 14 residues. CDR3: CASNLASGTDTQYF. In nucleotides, the CDR3 is TGTGCCAGCAATTTAGCTTCTGGTACAGATACGCAGTATTTT.

This clonotype was detected ten times or more. The rearrangement links TRBV28 to TRBJ1-1; 7 nucleotides match TRBD1. CDR3 length: 16 amino acids. J was trimmed by 7 bases and V by 2 bases; bases with no gene match: 13. From germline, CDR1 is MDHEN and CDR2 SYDVKM. The DNA for the CDR3 is TGTGCCAGCAGTTTAGCCCCCGGCAGGGGGGACTATGAAGCTTTCTTT. Amino acid sequence: CASSLAPGRGDYEAFF.

At least ten counts were recorded for this clonotype. The V gene is TRBV18, the J gene TRBJ1-1; D remains ambiguous. V gave up 2 bases and J gave up 1 base, with 8 bases separating them. The CDR3 loop spans 14 amino acids. CDR1 and CDR2 from the germline V gene are KGHSH and LQKENI. The CDR3 here is CASSPFSSNTEAFF. The CDR3 DNA sequence: TGTGCCAGCTCACCATTCTCCTCGAACACTGAAGCTTTCTTT.

This clonotype was detected a few times. J is TRBJ2-5 and V is TRBV20-1; 16 bases are shared with TRBD2. There are 16 residues in the CDR3. Trimming at V came to 4 bases and at J to 4 bases, leaving 6 bases not matched to a gene. Germline assignment: CDR1 DFQATT and CDR2 SNEGSKA (reference sequence). CDR3 in DNA: TGCAGTGCTACGGGACTAGCGGGGGGGGAGGGAGAGACCCAGTACTTC. It translates to CSATGLAGGEGETQYF.

This clonotype was observed at least ten times. The chain has TRBV6-6 and TRBJ1-5, with D perhaps TRBD1 (5 bases). The CDR3 covers 14 residues. CDR1 and CDR2 (germline): MNHNY, SVGAGI (reference sequence). V was cut by 2 bases and J by 4 bases, with 9 bases left in between. The CDR3 nucleotides are TGTGCCAGCAGTTACCAGCAGGGAAATCAGCCCCAGCATTTT. Amino acid sequence: CASSYQQGNQPQHF.

The chain joins TRBV20-1 to TRBJ2-1; D is possibly TRBD2 (6 bases). Germline V lookup: CDR1 DFQATT, CDR2 SNEGSKA (reference sequence). The CDR3 is 15 residues long. Trimming removed 3 bases from V and 0 bases from J, with 12 bases in between. The CDR3 nucleotides read TGCAGTGCTAGGTCCGGGGGAGTCTCCTACAATGAGCAGTTCTTC. Its translation is CSARSGGVSYNEQFF.

This chain uses TRBV2 with TRBJ2-2; unclear D gene. Trimming stripped 4 bases from V and 7 bases from J, with 13 bases between. CDR1 is SNHLY, CDR2 FYNNEI, per germline. This CDR3 region has 14 residues. The CDR3 is CASSVEKGSGELFF. The CDR3 DNA follows: TGTGCCAGCAGTGTCGAAAAGGGTAGCGGGGAGCTGTTTTTT.

A few counts support this clonotype. This chain connects TRBV20-1 to TRBJ2-7; 8 bases are a match to TRBD2. This CDR3 spans 15 amino acids. Trimming at V came to 3 bases and at J to 0 bases, leaving 7 bases not matched to a gene. The germline V gene has CDR1 DFQATT and CDR2 SNEGSKA (reference sequence). The DNA for the CDR3 is TGCAGTGCTAGGAGGCCTAGCGGGTTCTCCTACGAGCAGTACTTC. Its translation: CSARRPSGFSYEQYF.

This clonotype was detected ten times or more. The chain links TRBV7-9 to TRBJ1-2; a possible D gene is TRBD1 (6 bases). V shed 5 bases and J shed 8 bases, with 12 bases lying between them. Germline CDR1 SEHNR, CDR2 FQNEAQ (reference sequence). CDR3 size: 12 residues. The CDR3 nucleotides are TGTGCCAGCAGCCGCGAGCAGGGGGGCTACACCTTC. Amino acids: CASSREQGGYTF.

Of note for this clonotype: This clone may be a read error of a much larger clone one base away. The V call is TRBV29-1, the J call TRBJ2-2, with 7 bases fitting TRBD2. The CDR3 is 15 amino acids. The V and J ends lost 2 bases and 9 bases, in that order; junction bases with no gene match: 12. CDR1 and CDR2 from the germline V gene are SQVTM and ANQGSEA. In nucleotides, the CDR3 is TGCAGCGTTGAACGGGGGGAGGGAGGGACCCGGGAGCTGTTTTTT. This codes for CSVERGEGGTRELFF.

This clonotype was seen repeatedly, ten times or more. The chain employs TRBV14 and TRBJ1-6; D gene uncertain. Trimming pared 2 bases from V and 10 bases from J, leaving 15 bases between. This CDR3 region has 15 residues. CDR1 SGHDN and CDR2 FVKESK come from the germline V gene. CDR3 in DNA: TGTGCCAGCAGCCAAACTTTCGGGGTTTTGTCACCCCTCCACTTT. Its protein product is CASSQTFGVLSPLHF. Looking up the rest from reference TRBV14 and TRBJ1-6 gives the full variable domain: EAGVTQFPSHSVIEKGQTVTLRCDPISGHDNLYWYRRVMGKEIKFLLHFVKESKQDESGMPNNRFLAERTGGTYSTLKVQPAELEDSGVYFCASSQTFGVLSPLHFGNGTRLTVT.

This clonotype was recorded many times. The chain employs TRBV2 and TRBJ2-3, with a weak D call TRBD1 (5 bases). Between the trimmed V and J ends, which lost 3 bases and 0 bases, there was a span of 10 bases. The CDR3 contains 15 residues. The germline V gene encodes CDR1 SNHLY and CDR2 FYNNEI. The CDR3 nucleotides are TGTGCCAGCAGTGAGGGGCAGGGCAGCACAGATACGCAGTATTTT. Its translation is CASSEGQGSTDTQYF.

In this sample, this clonotype turned up many times. The chain joins TRBV25-1 to TRBJ2-2; TRBD1 matches 9 bases. This CDR3 spans 14 amino acids. V shed 3 bases, J shed 12 bases, and the junction held 8 bases outside the gene matches. The germline gives CDR1 MGHDK, CDR2 SYGVNS. The DNA for the CDR3 is TGTGCCAGCAGTGATCCCCAGGGACAGGGAAAGCTGTTTTTT. Its translation: CASSDPQGQGKLFF.

The sample holds many counts of this clonotype. The V call is TRBV11-3, the J call TRBJ2-1; TRBD1 agrees at 10 bases. V lost 3 bases, J lost 8 bases, and 4 bases stayed unmatched. The CDR3 is 14 amino acids. The germline gives CDR1 SGHNT, CDR2 YENEEA. CDR3 nucleotides: TGTGCCAGCAGCTTCGGGACAGGGGAAGATGAGCAGTTCTTC. Its translation is CASSFGTGEDEQFF.

This clonotype was counted a single time. V usage is TRBV5-1 and J usage is TRBJ2-1; no definite D call. Germline CDR1 SGHRS, CDR2 YFSETQ. The CDR3 is made up of 12 amino acids. With 1 base removed from V and 9 bases from J, the gap between germline ends came to 8 bases. The CDR3: CASSLSLSEQFF. In nucleotides, the CDR3 is TGCGCCAGCAGCTTGAGCCTGAGTGAGCAGTTCTTC.

The chain couples TRBV20-1 to TRBJ1-2; D is undetermined. V was trimmed by 6 bases and J by 8 bases, leaving 13 bases between them. The CDR3 contains 11 residues. Germline assignment: CDR1 DFQATT and CDR2 SNEGSKA (reference sequence). The CDR3 region is CSAPGTRGYTF. The CDR3 DNA follows: TGCAGTGCCCCGGGAACCCGAGGCTACACCTTC.

In its sample, this clonotype was seen many times. The J gene is TRBJ2-2, the V gene TRBV29-1; no definite D call. The CDR3 spans 12 residues. CDR1 SQVTM and CDR2 ANQGSEA come from the germline V gene. V dropped 4 bases and J dropped 1 base, with 4 bases sitting between them. CDR3 DNA sequence: TGCAGCGTTGCTCAGAACACCGGGGAGCTGTTTTTT. Its protein is CSVAQNTGELFF.